Sequencing of this TCR beta chain was carried out in a study of blood T cells in healthy people across ages. Study-level results: Naive CD4+ cells and diversity were both higher in long-lived donors than in aged donors. No one knew whether donors had CMV, which possibly confounded expanded clonotype changes.

This clonotype was seen more than once but under ten times. Its specificity is not known. The V gene lost 4 bases and the J gene lost 5 bases, with 8 bases spanning the gap. The germline V gene encodes CDR1 SGHDN and CDR2 FVKESK. CDR3 length: 12 residues. A sample-barcoded 5' primer and a J-beta primer mix were used in a second PCR of about 6 to 12 cycles. Sequencing yielded, for each sample, at least 2.5 million paired-end reads carrying CDR3. TCRdb re-analysed the 5' RACE reads in MiXCR, keeping a single row per CDR3 protein. The sample includes some 1.6 million distinct CDR3 sequences, around 35% of them seen just once.

The sequenced sample consisted of blood. The rearrangement links TRBV14 to TRBJ2-5; D gene ambiguous. This TCR was sampled from a woman under 40 in good health. The CDR3 DNA is TGTGCCAGCAGCCGTCCGTCGGAGACCCAGTACTTC. Protein product: CASSRPSETQYF.